These 8 T cell receptor beta chains share one sample of origin, sequenced in a study of brain T cells in children with intractable seizures. Data came from immunoSEQ multiplex PCR; TCRdb stores just in-frame clones and leaves some out. The table has under 150,000 clones, approximately 94% seen once; the top ten hold roughly 4%. Here the sequenced sample was peripheral blood, taken at surgery. The origin of the receptors is a boy in the first two years of life with hemimegalencephaly and intractable seizures.

This chain connects TRBV4-2 to TRBJ2-4, with 9 bases matching TRBD1. This CDR3 region has 15 residues. After removal of 3 bases from V and 4 bases from J, the junction contained 4 bases not matched to a gene. Germline V lookup: CDR1 LGHNA, CDR2 YNFKEQ. CDR3 sequence (DNA): TGTGCCAGCAGCCAGGCCGGGACAGGGAAAAACATTCAGTACTTC. It encodes CASSQAGTGKNIQYF.

V gene TRBV27 combines with J gene TRBJ2-7; a weak D match, TRBD1 (6 bases). Trimming took 2 bases from V and 7 from J, leaving 12 bases between them. This CDR3 spans 13 amino acids. Germline loops: CDR1 MNHEY, CDR2 SMNVEV (reference sequence). The CDR3 protein is CASSLRIGGEQYF. The DNA of the CDR3 is TGTGCCAGCAGTTTAAGGATAGGGGGTGAGCAGTACTTC.

This clone was counted a single time. The chain uses TRBV5-1 and TRBJ1-2; D is ambiguous. The ends were cut back, 1 base at V and 5 bases at J, with 9 bases in the middle. The CDR3 contains 13 residues. Per germline, CDR1 SGHRS and CDR2 YFSETQ. The CDR3 nucleotides are TGCGCCAGCAGCTTGAACCCAAGGTATGGCTACACCTTC. Its protein product is CASSLNPRYGYTF.

J is TRBJ2-7 and V is TRBV12-3 or TRBV12-4; the D gene is possibly TRBD1 (6 bases). V dropped 5 bases and J dropped 7 bases, with 9 bases sitting between them. This CDR3 has 11 residues. Written as DNA, the CDR3 is TGTGCCAGCAGTCTTAGGGGGGAGCAGTACTTC. Translation: CASSLRGEQYF.

V is TRBV7-2 and J is TRBJ1-3; D perhaps matches TRBD1 (5 bases). Germline CDR1 is SGHTA and CDR2 is FQGNSA. CDR3 size: 15 residues. The V end was cut by 7 bases, the J end by 6 bases, with 19 bases between. Here the CDR3 reads CASILFAGGENTIYF. The CDR3 DNA sequence: TGTGCCAGCATCCTGTTCGCGGGGGGAGAAAACACCATATATTTT.

This chain joins TRBV10-3 and TRBJ2-5, with TRBD2 identical over 13 bases. The CDR3 is 18 residues long. The germline gives CDR1 ENHRY, CDR2 SYGVKD. With V trimmed by 6 bases and J by 5 bases, 15 bases remained unmatched. CDR3 sequence: CAIRPGLAGVVLRETQYF. CDR3 coding DNA: TGTGCCATCAGGCCCGGACTAGCGGGAGTAGTCCTACGGGAGACCCAGTACTTC.

The chain combines TRBV13 with TRBJ1-2; 10 bases line up with TRBD1. The V gene end was trimmed by 4 bases and the J gene end by 4 bases; junction bases not matched to a gene: 9. The germline gives CDR1 PRHDT, CDR2 FYEKMQ (reference sequence). This CDR3 comprises 16 residues. The CDR3 spells CASSWTETGGSYGYTF. The CDR3 region has the DNA TGTGCCAGCAGCTGGACGGAGACAGGGGGCAGCTATGGCTACACCTTC.

V is TRBV7-2 and J is TRBJ2-3; 9 bases are shared with TRBD2. This CDR3 has 19 amino acids. Trimming at V came to 2 bases and at J to 3 bases, leaving 15 bases not matched to a gene. Germline CDR1 is SGHTA and CDR2 is FQGNSA. CDR3 nucleotides: TGTGCCAGCAGCTTAAGGGGGCCTAGCGGGATTTTAAGAACAGATACGCAGTATTTT. Its protein is CASSLRGPSGILRTDTQYF.